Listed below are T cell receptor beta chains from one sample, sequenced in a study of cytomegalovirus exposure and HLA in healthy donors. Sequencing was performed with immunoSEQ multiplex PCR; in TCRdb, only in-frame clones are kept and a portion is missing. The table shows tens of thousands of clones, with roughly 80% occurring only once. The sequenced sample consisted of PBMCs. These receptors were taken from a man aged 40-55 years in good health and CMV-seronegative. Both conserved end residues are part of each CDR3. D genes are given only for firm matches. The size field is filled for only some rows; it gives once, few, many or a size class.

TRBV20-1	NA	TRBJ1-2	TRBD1	CSARRTGGYTF	TGCAGTGCCAGACGGACAGGTGGCTACACCTTC
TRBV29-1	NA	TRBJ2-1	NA	CSVEDGIGKGLLYNEQFF	TGCAGCGTTGAAGATGGAATCGGGAAGGGACTGTTATACAATGAGCAGTTCTTC
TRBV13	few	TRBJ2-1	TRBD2	CASSPRTSVHNEQFF	TGTGCCAGCAGCCCGCGGACTAGCGTTCACAATGAGCAGTTCTTC
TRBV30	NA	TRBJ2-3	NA	CAWSRTVSTDTQYF	TGTGCCTGGTCACGGACAGTCAGCACAGATACGCAGTATTTT
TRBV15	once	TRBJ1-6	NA	CATSRDRGESPLHF	TGTGCCACCAGCAGAGACAGGGGAGAGTCACCCCTCCACTTT
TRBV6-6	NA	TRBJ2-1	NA	CASEDASSYNEQFF	TGTGCCTCCGAGGATGCGAGCTCCTACAATGAGCAGTTCTTC
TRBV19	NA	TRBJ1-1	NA	CASSIQVDNTEAFF	TGTGCCAGTAGTATCCAGGTAGACAACACTGAAGCTTTCTTT
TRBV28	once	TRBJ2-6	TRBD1	CASSLGTARDVGANVLTF	TGTGCCAGCAGTCTAGGGACAGCCCGAGATGTTGGGGCCAACGTCCTGACTTTC
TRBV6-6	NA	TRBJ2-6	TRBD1	CASMDRGRIGANVLTF	TGTGCCAGCATGGACAGGGGGAGAATTGGGGCCAACGTCCTGACTTTC
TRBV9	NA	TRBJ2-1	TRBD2	CASSVTSGSRNEQFF	TGTGCCAGCAGCGTGACTAGCGGGAGTCGGAATGAGCAGTTCTTC
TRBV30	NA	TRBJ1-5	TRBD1	CAWNDGRGHQPQHF	TGTGCCTGGAACGATGGAAGGGGGCATCAGCCCCAGCATTTT
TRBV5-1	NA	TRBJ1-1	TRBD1	CASSTRQGTKNTEAFF	TGCGCCAGCAGCACCCGACAGGGGACCAAGAACACTGAAGCTTTCTTT
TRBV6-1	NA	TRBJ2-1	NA	CASSEENGQLYNEQFF	TGTGCCAGCAGTGAAGAAAACGGACAGCTCTACAATGAGCAGTTCTTC
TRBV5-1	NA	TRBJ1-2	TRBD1	CASSQGQGAVGYTF	TGCGCCAGCAGCCAGGGACAGGGGGCAGTTGGCTACACCTTC
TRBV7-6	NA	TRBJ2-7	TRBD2	CASSPTSGRLQYF	TGTGCCAGCAGCCCTACTAGCGGGAGGTTGCAGTACTTC
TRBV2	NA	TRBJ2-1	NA	CASSLTEPYNEQFF	TGTGCCAGCAGTCTGACGGAGCCCTACAATGAGCAGTTCTTC
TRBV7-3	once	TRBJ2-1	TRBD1	CASSPKTGETEQFF	TGTGCCAGCAGCCCAAAAACAGGGGAGACTGAGCAGTTCTTC
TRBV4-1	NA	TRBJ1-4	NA	CASSQPGGNEKLFF	TGCGCCAGCAGCCAACCGGGAGGTAATGAAAAACTGTTTTTT
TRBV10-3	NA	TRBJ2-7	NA	CAISEHHEQYF	TGTGCCATCAGTGAACACCACGAGCAGTACTTC
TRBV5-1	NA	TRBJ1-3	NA	CASSLVQGRNGNTIYF	TGCGCCAGCAGCTTGGTGCAGGGGCGGAATGGAAACACCATATATTTT
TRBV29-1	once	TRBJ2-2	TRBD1	CSVAGQGSSGELFF	TGCAGCGTCGCGGGACAGGGGAGTAGCGGGGAGCTGTTTTTT
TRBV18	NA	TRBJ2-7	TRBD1	CASSLKDGTRGNYEQYF	TGTGCCAGCTCCCTAAAGGACGGGACCAGGGGGAACTACGAGCAGTACTTC
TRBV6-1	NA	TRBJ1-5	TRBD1	CASSESGQGVWSNQPQHF	TGTGCCAGCAGTGAATCGGGACAGGGGGTATGGAGCAATCAGCCCCAGCATTTT
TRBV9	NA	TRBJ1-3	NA	CASSPRGGEGNTIYF	TGTGCCAGCAGCCCCCGTGGCGGAGAAGGAAACACCATATATTTT
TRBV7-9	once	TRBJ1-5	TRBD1	CASSQDRDQPQHF	TGTGCCAGCAGCCAGGACAGGGATCAGCCCCAGCATTTT
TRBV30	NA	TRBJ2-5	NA	CAWSRGVQETQYF	TGTGCCTGGAGTCGGGGAGTCCAAGAGACCCAGTACTTC
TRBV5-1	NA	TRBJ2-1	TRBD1	CASSPGQIYNEQFF	TGCGCCAGCAGCCCGGGACAGATTTACAATGAGCAGTTCTTC